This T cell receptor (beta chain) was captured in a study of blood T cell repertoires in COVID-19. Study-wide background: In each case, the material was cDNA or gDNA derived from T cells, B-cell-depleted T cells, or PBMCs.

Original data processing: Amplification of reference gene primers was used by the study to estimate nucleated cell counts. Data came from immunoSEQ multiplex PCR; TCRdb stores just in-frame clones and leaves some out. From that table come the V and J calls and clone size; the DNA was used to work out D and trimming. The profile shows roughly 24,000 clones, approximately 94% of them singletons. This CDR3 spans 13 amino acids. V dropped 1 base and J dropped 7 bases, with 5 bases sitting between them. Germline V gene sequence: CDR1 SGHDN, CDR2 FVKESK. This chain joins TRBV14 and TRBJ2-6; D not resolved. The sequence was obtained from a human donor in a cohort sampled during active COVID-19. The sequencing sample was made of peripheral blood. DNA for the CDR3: TGTGCCAGCAGCCAAGCAGGAGCCAACGTCCTGACTTTC. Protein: CASSQAGANVLTF. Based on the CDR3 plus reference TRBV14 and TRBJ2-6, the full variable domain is EAGVTQFPSHSVIEKGQTVTLRCDPISGHDNLYWYRRVMGKEIKFLLHFVKESKQDESGMPNNRFLAERTGGTYSTLKVQPAELEDSGVYFCASSQAGANVLTFGAGSRLTVL.